The 30 T cell receptor beta chains presented below share a single source sample, sequenced in a study of OX40 agonist ivuxolimab in advanced cancers. Assay used: immunoSEQ multiplex PCR; TCRdb lists only in-frame clones, some missing. The sample includes 68,000 or so clones, about 84% of them seen just once. Source: CD4+ or CD8+ T cells sorted from blood, taken in a trial of the OX40 agonist ivuxolimab. These receptors came from an adult with an advanced solid tumor such as melanoma, head and neck, liver or kidney cancer.

This clone was detected only a few times. The chain combines TRBV7-8 with TRBJ1-5; the match to TRBD1 covers 10 bases. The CDR3 has 16 amino acids. Unmatched junction bases numbered 5, after V lost 5 bases and J lost 1 base. CDR1 and CDR2 from the germline V gene are SGHVS and FQNEAQ. DNA of the CDR3: TGTGCCAGCAGCCAAAGACAGGGGGCAAGCAATCAGCCCCAGCATTTT. As protein: CASSQRQGASNQPQHF.

The V gene is TRBV18, the J gene TRBJ2-7; 8 nucleotides align to TRBD2. Per the germline V gene, CDR1 is KGHSH and CDR2 is LQKENI. The CDR3 is 15 amino acids. The ends lost 2 bases at V and 6 bases at J; junction bases unmatched: 9. This chain's CDR3 is CASSPGAGAGAEQYF. The CDR3 DNA follows: TGTGCCAGCTCACCAGGAGCGGGAGCTGGAGCCGAGCAGTACTTC.

This clone came up once. This chain joins TRBV19 and TRBJ2-3; D perhaps matches TRBD1 (5 bases). Germline values: CDR1 LNHDA, CDR2 SQIVND (reference sequence). V was cut by 3 bases and J by 1 base, with 11 bases left in between. This CDR3 is 15 amino acids long. CDR3 sequence: CASSIWGGGTDTQYF. CDR3 coding DNA: TGTGCCAGTAGTATCTGGGGCGGTGGCACAGATACGCAGTATTTT.

V is TRBV5-6 and J is TRBJ2-7; D is tentatively TRBD1 or TRBD2 (5 bases each). The CDR3 has 13 amino acids. Deletions cut 4 bases from V and 5 bases from J, with 13 bases between. Germline CDR1 reads SGHDT; CDR2 reads YYEEEE. CDR3 sequence: CASSEGNRDEQYV. The CDR3 nucleotides read TGTGCCAGCAGCGAGGGGAACCGGGACGAGCAGTACGTC.

The V gene is TRBV5-1, the J gene TRBJ2-7, with 8 bases aligning to TRBD1. V lost 3 bases, J lost 3 bases, and 5 bases stayed unmatched. Germline V gene data show CDR1 as SGHRS and CDR2 as YFSETQ. The CDR3 runs 14 residues. CDR3 sequence: CASSYYRGDYEQYF. The DNA of the CDR3 is TGCGCCAGCAGCTACTACAGGGGGGACTACGAGCAGTACTTC.

The gene calls are TRBV6-1 and TRBJ1-2; weak D call: TRBD1 (6 bases). The CDR3 covers 16 residues. Trimming stripped 1 base from V and 4 bases from J, with 16 bases between. CDR1 and CDR2 from the germline V gene are MNHNS and SASEGT. The CDR3 DNA sequence: TGTGCCAGCAGTGAAGGATTCAGGGGAGGAGGCTATGGCTACACCTTC. Encoded protein: CASSEGFRGGGYGYTF.

This sequence joins TRBV5-4 and TRBJ1-2; unclear D gene. V was trimmed by 0 bases and J by 3 bases, leaving 6 bases between them. Germline V lookup: CDR1 SGHNT, CDR2 YYREEE (reference sequence). The CDR3 extends over 13 amino acids. The CDR3 loop reads CASSLGQYYGYTF. DNA for the CDR3: TGTGCCAGCAGCTTGGGGCAATACTATGGCTACACCTTC.

The rearrangement joins TRBV23-1 to TRBJ2-4; 12 nucleotides line up with TRBD1. TRBV23-1 is an open reading frame, and its role is uncertain. V was clipped by 2 bases and J by 3 bases; unmatched bases: 20. The CDR3 has 22 amino acids. The CDR3 DNA follows: TGCGCCAGCAGTCAACCTCCGGGACAGGGGGCTAAAATCCCGGGCCGCAAAAACATTCAGTACTTC. This sequence encodes CASSQPPGQGAKIPGRKNIQYF.

The CDR3: CASRVGVGAAGELFF. The CDR3 DNA reads as TGTGCCAGCAGGGTAGGAGTGGGTGCCGCCGGGGAGCTGTTTTTT. J is TRBJ2-2 and V is TRBV2; D not resolved. This CDR3 region has 15 residues. Germline CDR1 is SNHLY and CDR2 is FYNNEI. V was trimmed by 6 bases and J by 6 bases, leaving 17 bases between them.

The V gene is TRBV5-1, the J gene TRBJ1-1; D unclear. V shed 4 bases and J shed 5 bases, with 15 bases lying between them. The V gene's germline CDR1 is SGHRS and CDR2 YFSETQ. This CDR3 spans 14 amino acids. The CDR3 sequence: CASSLSPGETEAFF. The CDR3 DNA reads TGCGCCAGCAGCCTTAGTCCTGGGGAAACTGAAGCTTTCTTT.

The J gene is TRBJ2-7, the V gene TRBV23-1; TRBD2 matches at 10 bases. TRBV23-1 is an ORF for which the function is uncertain. V gave up 7 bases and J gave up 3 bases; unmatched junction bases: 6. This CDR3 has 14 amino acids. In DNA, the CDR3 is TGCGCCAGCAACCAGCGGGAGGGCGGCTACGAGCAGTACTTC. It is translated as CASNQREGGYEQYF.

This clone was counted between two and nine times. This chain links TRBV15 with TRBJ2-1; D remains ambiguous. V was shortened by 0 bases and J by 2 bases, with 17 bases between the two germline ends. Germline values: CDR1 LNHNV, CDR2 YYDKDF (reference sequence). CDR3 size: 18 residues. The CDR3 DNA is TGTGCCACCAGCAGAGATCTCCCAGGCTTCTCAGCCTACAATGAGCAGTTCTTC. The encoded protein is CATSRDLPGFSAYNEQFF.

The J gene is TRBJ2-1, the V gene TRBV29-1; D unresolved. V was clipped by 3 bases and J by 3 bases, with 9 bases between them. Germline assignment: CDR1 SQVTM and CDR2 ANQGSEA. This CDR3 is 13 amino acids long. The CDR3 sequence is CSVDKVNYNEQFF. Here the CDR3 DNA reads TGCAGCGTTGACAAGGTTAACTACAATGAGCAGTTCTTC.

This clone has a handful of counts. The chain employs TRBV5-4 and TRBJ2-7; 8 bases are a match to TRBD2. Germline V gene data show CDR1 as SGHNT and CDR2 as YYREEE (reference sequence). CDR3 length: 14 amino acids. V dropped 3 bases and J dropped 4; count of bases not matched to a gene: 6. The DNA of the CDR3 is TGTGCCAGCAGCTCGATAGCGGGGCCGTACGAGCAGTACTTC. Its protein product is CASSSIAGPYEQYF. Full variable domain (remainder filled in from reference TRBV5-4 and TRBJ2-7): ETGVTQSPTHLIKTRGQQVTLRCSSQSGHNTVSWYQQALGQGPQFIFQYYREEENGRGNFPPRFSGLQFPNYSSELNVNALELDDSALYLCASSSIAGPYEQYFGPGTRLTVT.

V gene TRBV10-3 combines with J gene TRBJ1-1; D ambiguous. Looked up from germline, CDR1 is ENHRY and CDR2 is SYGVKD. The V end was cut by 3 bases, the J end by 6 bases, with 17 bases between. The CDR3 length is 15 residues. The CDR3 bases are TGTGCCATCAGTGATGCCCCCACAAGGGAGCCTGAAGCTTTCTTT. It translates to CAISDAPTREPEAFF.

V gene TRBV18 combines with J gene TRBJ2-3; a weak D match, TRBD1 (6 bases). Trimming removed 0 bases from V and 1 base from J, with 11 bases in between. Per germline, CDR1 KGHSH and CDR2 LQKENI. The CDR3 loop spans 16 amino acids. The CDR3 here is CASSPPAGAGTDTQYF. For the CDR3, the DNA is TGTGCCAGCTCACCACCAGCAGGGGCCGGCACAGATACGCAGTATTTT. Full variable domain (missing parts from reference TRBV18 and TRBJ2-3): NAGVMQNPRHLVRRRGQEARLRCSPMKGHSHVYWYRQLPEEGLKFMVYLQKENIIDESGMPKERFSAEFPKEGPSILRIQQVVRGDSAAYFCASSPPAGAGTDTQYFGPGTRLTVL.

V usage is TRBV5-1 and J usage is TRBJ1-2; 11 nucleotides align to TRBD1. CDR1 SGHRS and CDR2 YFSETQ come from the germline V gene. The CDR3 length is 15 residues. Trimming took 2 bases from V and 4 from J; bases not matched to a gene: 4. The CDR3 sequence: CASSFGQGAGYGYTF. CDR3 nucleotide sequence: TGCGCCAGCAGCTTCGGACAGGGGGCTGGCTATGGCTACACCTTC.

The chain combines TRBV7-9 with TRBJ1-1, with a weak D call TRBD1 (5 bases). The germline V gene encodes CDR1 SEHNR and CDR2 FQNEAQ (reference sequence). V gave up 5 bases and J gave up 4 bases, with 14 bases separating them. The CDR3 contains 14 residues. The CDR3 coding sequence is TGTGCCAGCAGCGGCCCCCCAGGGCTCACTGAAGCTTTCTTT. Its translation: CASSGPPGLTEAFF.

The V and J genes are TRBV5-5 and TRBJ2-5; D possibly uses TRBD1 or TRBD2 (5 bases each). The V gene's germline CDR1 is SGHKS and CDR2 YYEKEE (reference sequence). The CDR3 spans 16 residues. The ends were cut back, 3 bases at V and 5 bases at J, with 20 bases in the middle. The CDR3 coding sequence is TGTGCCAGCAGCTCTTACGCCGGGACGGGCGGCGAGACCCAGTACTTC. It is translated as CASSSYAGTGGETQYF. The full variable domain, in which reference TRBV5-5 and TRBJ2-5 provide the parts outside the CDR3, is DAGVTQSPTHLIKTRGQQVTLRCSPISGHKSVSWYQQVLGQGPQFIFQYYEKEERGRGNFPDRFSARQFPNYSSELNVNALLLGDSALYLCASSSYAGTGGETQYFGPGTRLLVL.

The chain links TRBV21-1 to TRBJ2-1; TRBD2, the D gene given by the table, was not confirmed from the DNA. TRBV21-1 is a recognized pseudogene. CDR3 length: 16 amino acids. CDR3 residues: CASSKSGRASASLWFF. CDR3 sequence (DNA): TGTGCCAGCAGCAAGAGCGGGAGGGCCTCAGCGTCATTATGGTTCTTC.

The genes are TRBV12-5 and TRBJ1-2; D is possibly TRBD1 (5 bases). Trimming left V 1 base short and J 5 bases short, with 11 bases between. Per the germline V gene, CDR1 is LGHNT and CDR2 is FRNRAP. The CDR3 loop spans 14 amino acids. The CDR3 spells CASGLAQGSYGYTF. Written as DNA, the CDR3 is TGTGCTAGTGGTTTGGCCCAGGGTTCGTATGGCTACACCTTC.

This clone is a singleton in its sample. The chain uses TRBV5-4 and TRBJ2-5; D gene ambiguous. Judging by the DNA end, TRBJ2-7 fits better; the J call may be wrong. This CDR3 has 14 residues. Germline V CDR1 and CDR2: SGHNT, YYREEE (reference sequence). The CDR3 region has the DNA TGTGCCAGCAGCTCCGACCCAGAGACCTACGAGCAGTACTTC. Translating gives CASSSDPETYEQYF.

The chain carries TRBV7-3 and TRBJ2-2; D might be TRBD1 or TRBD2, each matching 5 bases. The CDR3 sequence is 16 residues long. Germline V gene sequence: CDR1 SGHTA, CDR2 FQGTGA. The ends were cut back, 0 bases at V and 3 bases at J, with 11 bases in the middle. CDR3 region: CASSLTRGLDTGELFF. CDR3 sequence (DNA): TGTGCCAGCAGCTTAACCCGGGGCCTAGACACCGGGGAGCTGTTTTTT.

This clone has a handful of counts. This chain connects TRBV18 to TRBJ1-1; 7 positions agree with TRBD1. This CDR3 comprises 16 residues. CDR1 KGHSH and CDR2 LQKENI come from the germline V gene. The V and J ends lost 3 bases and 0 bases, in that order; junction bases with no gene match: 7. The CDR3 protein is CASSPGTDPMNTEAFF. Here the CDR3 DNA reads TGTGCCAGCTCACCGGGGACAGACCCTATGAACACTGAAGCTTTCTTT.

A few counts support this clone. This chain uses TRBV6-1 with TRBJ2-3; no firm D call. V was clipped by 1 base and J by 4 bases, with 3 bases between them. The CDR3 covers 12 residues. Germline-derived CDR1 and CDR2 are MNHNS and SASEGT. CDR3 protein: CASSEVADTQYF. In nucleotides, the CDR3 is TGTGCCAGCAGTGAAGTGGCAGATACGCAGTATTTT.

This chain links TRBV29-1 with TRBJ2-7, with D perhaps matching TRBD1 (6 bases). Germline V gene data show CDR1 as SQVTM and CDR2 as ANQGSEA. Trimming took off 4 bases at V and 4 bases at J, with 14 bases between the two ends. The CDR3 has 13 amino acids. The CDR3 loop reads CSVADSPGYEQYF. The CDR3 nucleotides are TGCAGCGTTGCGGACAGCCCAGGGTACGAGCAGTACTTC.

The rearrangement links TRBV5-4 to TRBJ2-2; 8 bases fit TRBD1. The CDR3 is made up of 15 amino acids. CDR1 and CDR2 (germline): SGHNT, YYREEE (reference sequence). J gave up 1 base and V 5 bases, and 4 bases lay outside the gene matches. CDR3: CASRSDRVNTGELFF. DNA of the CDR3: TGTGCCAGCAGATCGGACAGGGTGAACACCGGGGAGCTGTTTTTT.

The chain links TRBV5-1 to TRBJ1-1; possibly TRBD1 for D (5 bases). This CDR3 is built from 14 residues. Trimming shortened V by 4 bases and J by 5 bases, and 15 bases separated the two germline ends. Germline V gene data show CDR1 as SGHRS and CDR2 as YFSETQ. CDR3: CASSPGGGRTEAFF. The CDR3 region has the DNA TGCGCCAGCAGCCCCGGGGGGGGGAGAACTGAAGCTTTCTTT.

The gene calls are TRBV5-1 and TRBJ1-2; D is unclear. This CDR3 contains 16 residues. V gave up 0 bases and J gave up 1 base, with 13 bases separating them. Germline CDR1 SGHRS, CDR2 YFSETQ. The DNA for the CDR3 is TGCGCCAGCAGCTTGGCTCCCACGGCATTTAACTATGGCTACACCTTC. This sequence encodes CASSLAPTAFNYGYTF.

This clone appeared once. The rearrangement joins TRBV5-1 to TRBJ2-3; the D is unclear. This CDR3 is 16 amino acids long. CDR1 SGHRS and CDR2 YFSETQ come from the germline V gene. V was clipped by 0 bases and J by 0 bases, with 11 bases between them. CDR3 amino acids: CASSLVGSTSTDTQYF. As DNA, the CDR3 is TGCGCCAGCAGCTTGGTTGGTAGCACTAGCACAGATACGCAGTATTTT.